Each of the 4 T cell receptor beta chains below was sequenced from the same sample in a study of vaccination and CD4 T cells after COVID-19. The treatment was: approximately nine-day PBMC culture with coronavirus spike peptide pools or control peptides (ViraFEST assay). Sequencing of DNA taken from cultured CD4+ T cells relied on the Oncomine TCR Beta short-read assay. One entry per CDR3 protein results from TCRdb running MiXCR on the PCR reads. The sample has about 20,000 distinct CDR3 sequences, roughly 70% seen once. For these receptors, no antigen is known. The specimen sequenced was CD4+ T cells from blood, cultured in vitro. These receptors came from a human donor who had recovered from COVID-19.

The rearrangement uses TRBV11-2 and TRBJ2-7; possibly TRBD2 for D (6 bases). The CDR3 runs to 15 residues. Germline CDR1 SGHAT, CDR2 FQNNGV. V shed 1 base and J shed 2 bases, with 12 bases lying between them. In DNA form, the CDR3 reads TGTGCCAGCAGCTTAGTTGGGGGGAGGCCCTACGAGCAGTACTTC. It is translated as CASSLVGGRPYEQYF.

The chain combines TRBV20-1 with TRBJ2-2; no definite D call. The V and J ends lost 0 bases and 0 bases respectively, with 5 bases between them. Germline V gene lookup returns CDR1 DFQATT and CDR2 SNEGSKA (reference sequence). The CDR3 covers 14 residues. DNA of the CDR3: TGCAGTGCTAGAGATGTGGCGAACACCGGGGAGCTGTTTTTT. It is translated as CSARDVANTGELFF.

The chain's CDR3 is CASRTTGGFTGELFF. The CDR3 DNA follows: TGTGCCAGCAGGACGACAGGGGGATTCACCGGGGAGCTGTTTTTT. V usage is TRBV6-1 and J usage is TRBJ2-2, with TRBD1 matching 9 bases. Trimming at V came to 6 bases and at J to 4 bases, leaving 6 bases not matched to a gene. The CDR3 length is 15 residues. Per the germline V gene, CDR1 is MNHNS and CDR2 is SASEGT.

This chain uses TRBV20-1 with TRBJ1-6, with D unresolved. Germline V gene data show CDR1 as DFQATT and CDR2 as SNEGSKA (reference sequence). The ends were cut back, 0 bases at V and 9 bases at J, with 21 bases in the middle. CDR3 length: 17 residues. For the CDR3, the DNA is TGCAGTGCTAGAGATCTTAGGGCGGGAGGGAACAGTTCACCCCTCCACTTT. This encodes CSARDLRAGGNSSPLHF.